This is a list of T cell receptor beta chains from one sample in a study of T cells in Graves' hyperthyroidism and ophthalmopathy. TCRdb fed the multiplex PCR reads into MiXCR, producing one record per CDR3 protein. Here the sample spans about 560,000 distinct CDR3 sequences, 16% being singletons. Sequences were obtained from blood. The receptors here all came from a woman aged 18-35 years with Graves' hyperthyroidism. CDR3s include the opening cysteine and the closing phenylalanine or tryptophan. Each record gives: J gene, V gene, D gene, clone size, CDR3 DNA, CDR3 protein. The D gene is left open where the match is weak. Clone size is not always given. Where it is, it says once, few, many or a class for expanded clones.

j_gene: TRBJ1-4; v_gene: TRBV20-1; d_gene: -; abundance: -; CDR3nt: TGCAGTGCTAGAGATAACCGCCTTGCAACTAATGAAAAACTGTTTTTT; CDR3aa: CSARDNRLATNEKLFF
j_gene: TRBJ2-5; v_gene: TRBV28; d_gene: -; abundance: many; CDR3nt: TGTGCCAGCACCACAGCCCGGAAGGAGACCCAGTACTTC; CDR3aa: CASTTARKETQYF
j_gene: TRBJ2-1; v_gene: TRBV12-3/TRBV12-4; d_gene: TRBD2; abundance: many; CDR3nt: TGTGCCAGCAGTGAAAGCGGGGGGCCCTACAATGAGCAGTTCTTC; CDR3aa: CASSESGGPYNEQFF
j_gene: TRBJ2-2; v_gene: TRBV20-1; d_gene: -; abundance: once; CDR3nt: TGCAGTGCTAGTTTTAACACCGGGGAGCTGTTTTTT; CDR3aa: CSASFNTGELFF
j_gene: TRBJ1-1; v_gene: TRBV12-3/TRBV12-4; d_gene: TRBD1; abundance: many; CDR3nt: TGTGCCAGCAGTTTAAGGACAGGGACCCTTAGTACTGAAGCTTTCTTT; CDR3aa: CASSLRTGTLSTEAFF
j_gene: TRBJ2-3; v_gene: TRBV20-1; d_gene: -; abundance: many; CDR3nt: TGCAGTGCTAGAGTTCCCCCGCAGTATTTT; CDR3aa: CSARVPPQYF
j_gene: TRBJ2-5; v_gene: TRBV7-8; d_gene: -; abundance: many; CDR3nt: TGTGCCAGCAGCACAAGTGGGCAGGGAGGGACCCAGTACTTC; CDR3aa: CASSTSGQGGTQYF
j_gene: TRBJ2-7; v_gene: TRBV19; d_gene: -; abundance: -; CDR3nt: TGTGCCAGTAGTATAGACGGACTCTACGAGCAGTACTTC; CDR3aa: CASSIDGLYEQYF
j_gene: TRBJ2-7; v_gene: TRBV20-1; d_gene: TRBD2; abundance: many; CDR3nt: TGCAGTCCTCTGGCGGGGGGCGAGCAGTACTTC; CDR3aa: CSPLAGGEQYF
j_gene: TRBJ1-1; v_gene: TRBV20-1; d_gene: TRBD1; abundance: many; CDR3nt: TGCAGTGCTGGACCAAGACAGGGGATGAGGACTGAAGCTTTCTTT; CDR3aa: CSAGPRQGMRTEAFF
j_gene: TRBJ2-2; v_gene: TRBV18; d_gene: -; abundance: -; CDR3nt: TGTGCCAGCTCAAACAGGATGAACACCGGGGAGCTGTTTTTT; CDR3aa: CASSNRMNTGELFF
j_gene: TRBJ2-2; v_gene: TRBV4-3; d_gene: -; abundance: few; CDR3nt: TGCGCCAGCAGCCAAACGGCCGACACCGGGGAGCTGTTTTTT; CDR3aa: CASSQTADTGELFF
j_gene: TRBJ2-7; v_gene: TRBV27; d_gene: TRBD1; abundance: many; CDR3nt: TGTGCCAGCAGTTTAAGACAGGGGCCTCTCCGGGCAGGCGAGCAGTACTTC; CDR3aa: CASSLRQGPLRAGEQYF
j_gene: TRBJ2-1; v_gene: TRBV13; d_gene: -; abundance: few; CDR3nt: TGTGCCAGCAGAGACTCCAGTCAGGGGAATGAGCAGTTCTTC; CDR3aa: CASRDSSQGNEQFF
j_gene: TRBJ2-7; v_gene: TRBV2; d_gene: TRBD2; abundance: few; CDR3nt: TGTGCCAGCAGCAGAGCGGGAGGACGCTACGAGCAGTACTTC; CDR3aa: CASSRAGGRYEQYF
j_gene: TRBJ1-2; v_gene: TRBV7-2; d_gene: -; abundance: -; CDR3nt: TGTGCCAGCAGCTTGGTTTTCTTAGGGGGATATGGCTACACCTTC; CDR3aa: CASSLVFLGGYGYTF
j_gene: TRBJ1-2; v_gene: TRBV2; d_gene: TRBD1; abundance: many; CDR3nt: TGTGCCAGCAGTGAAGGGACAGGGGTCTATGGCTACACCTTC; CDR3aa: CASSEGTGVYGYTF
j_gene: TRBJ1-1; v_gene: TRBV18; d_gene: -; abundance: few; CDR3nt: TGTGCCAGCTCACCTCCACCGGGCGGGAAAGTTGTCACTGAAGCTTTCTTT; CDR3aa: CASSPPPGGKVVTEAFF
j_gene: TRBJ2-1; v_gene: TRBV18; d_gene: TRBD2; abundance: many; CDR3nt: TGTGCCAGCTCAGCAAACTTCGGGACTAGCGGGAGCAATGAGCAGTTCTTC; CDR3aa: CASSANFGTSGSNEQFF
j_gene: TRBJ2-2; v_gene: TRBV4-1; d_gene: TRBD2; abundance: -; CDR3nt: TGCGCCAGCAGCCACAACGGGAAAACTAGCGGACGGACCGGGGAGCTGTTTTTT; CDR3aa: CASSHNGKTSGRTGELFF
j_gene: TRBJ2-6; v_gene: TRBV28; d_gene: TRBD1; abundance: -; CDR3nt: TGTGCCAGCAGTTTCCTCAGGACAGGGAGCTCTGGGGCCAACGTCCTGACTTTC; CDR3aa: CASSFLRTGSSGANVLTF
j_gene: TRBJ2-7; v_gene: TRBV28; d_gene: -; abundance: -; CDR3nt: TGTGCCAGCAGTTTCTCCGGGGCTAGTTTTTTCGCCTACGAGCAGTACTTC; CDR3aa: CASSFSGASFFAYEQYF
j_gene: TRBJ1-1; v_gene: TRBV10-3; d_gene: -; abundance: -; CDR3nt: TGTGCCATCAGCCCTCATACCGGGGAATATACTGAAGCTTTCTTT; CDR3aa: CAISPHTGEYTEAFF
j_gene: TRBJ2-1; v_gene: TRBV2; d_gene: -; abundance: many; CDR3nt: TGTGCCAGCAGTGCGACATGGACAGCCGGGAATGAGCAGTTCTTC; CDR3aa: CASSATWTAGNEQFF
j_gene: TRBJ2-1; v_gene: TRBV15; d_gene: TRBD2; abundance: few; CDR3nt: TGTGCCACCAGCAGAGAGGGACTAGCCGAAAATGAGCAGTTCTTC; CDR3aa: CATSREGLAENEQFF
j_gene: TRBJ1-2; v_gene: TRBV20-1; d_gene: -; abundance: -; CDR3nt: TGCAGTGCTAGTTTAGAGGGGGTGTCGGATGGCTACACCTTC; CDR3aa: CSASLEGVSDGYTF
j_gene: TRBJ2-3; v_gene: TRBV2; d_gene: -; abundance: many; CDR3nt: TGTGCCAGCAGTGAGGGGCAGGCACCTAGCACAGATACGCAGTATTTT; CDR3aa: CASSEGQAPSTDTQYF
j_gene: TRBJ1-2; v_gene: TRBV6-1; d_gene: -; abundance: few; CDR3nt: TGTGCCAGCAGTGAATGGTTCACAGGGACCTATGGCTACACCTTC; CDR3aa: CASSEWFTGTYGYTF
j_gene: TRBJ2-7; v_gene: TRBV6-1; d_gene: -; abundance: many; CDR3nt: TGTGCCAGCAACCCGGGACACTCGGTTATCGAGCAGTACTTC; CDR3aa: CASNPGHSVIEQYF
j_gene: TRBJ1-3; v_gene: TRBV10-3; d_gene: -; abundance: many; CDR3nt: TGTGCCATCAGTGCCCGCTCTGGAAACACCATATATTTT; CDR3aa: CAISARSGNTIYF
j_gene: TRBJ1-1; v_gene: TRBV29-1; d_gene: -; abundance: many; CDR3nt: TGCAGCGTTGGACAGCCTATGAACACTGAAGCTTTCTTT; CDR3aa: CSVGQPMNTEAFF
j_gene: TRBJ2-3; v_gene: TRBV16; d_gene: -; abundance: few; CDR3nt: TGTGCCAGCAGCCGTGTAAGCACAGATACGCAGTATTTT; CDR3aa: CASSRVSTDTQYF
j_gene: TRBJ2-3; v_gene: TRBV5-6; d_gene: TRBD2; abundance: -; CDR3nt: TGTGCCAGCAGCTCAACGATTTGGGGAGGGAGCACAGATACGCAGTATTTT; CDR3aa: CASSSTIWGGSTDTQYF
j_gene: TRBJ2-7; v_gene: TRBV25-1; d_gene: TRBD1; abundance: -; CDR3nt: TGTGCCAGCAGTCCGAGGACAGGGACCTCCTGCGAGCAGTACTTC; CDR3aa: CASSPRTGTSCEQYF
j_gene: TRBJ2-5; v_gene: TRBV3-1; d_gene: TRBD2; abundance: -; CDR3nt: TGTGCCAGCAGCCAAGATCGGGCGGGAGGAGAGACCCAGTACTTC; CDR3aa: CASSQDRAGGETQYF
j_gene: TRBJ1-1; v_gene: TRBV10-1; d_gene: -; abundance: many; CDR3nt: TGCGCCAGCAGATCCAGGGAACGGACTGAAGCTTTCTTT; CDR3aa: CASRSRERTEAFF
j_gene: TRBJ2-3; v_gene: TRBV6-1; d_gene: TRBD2; abundance: many; CDR3nt: TGTGCCAGCAGTCCCCCTAGCGGGTCTAGCACAGATACGCAGTATTTT; CDR3aa: CASSPPSGSSTDTQYF
j_gene: TRBJ1-5; v_gene: TRBV28; d_gene: -; abundance: many; CDR3nt: TGTGCCAGCAGTTTATACGCTCAGCCCCAGCATTTT; CDR3aa: CASSLYAQPQHF
j_gene: TRBJ2-7; v_gene: TRBV10-3; d_gene: TRBD2; abundance: many; CDR3nt: TGTGCCATCGGGACTAGCGGGCGCTCCTACGAGCAGTACTTC; CDR3aa: CAIGTSGRSYEQYF
j_gene: TRBJ2-7; v_gene: TRBV5-1; d_gene: -; abundance: many; CDR3nt: TGCGCCAGCAGCTTTGGTACAGGGACGGGCGAGCAGTACTTC; CDR3aa: CASSFGTGTGEQYF
j_gene: TRBJ1-5; v_gene: TRBV7-3; d_gene: -; abundance: few; CDR3nt: TGTGCCAGCAGCTTATCCCCCGGGACGGGGAATAGCAATCAGCCCCAGCATTTT; CDR3aa: CASSLSPGTGNSNQPQHF
j_gene: TRBJ2-1; v_gene: TRBV4-2; d_gene: TRBD2; abundance: many; CDR3nt: TGTGCCAGCAGCCAAGAGGGACTAGCGGGAATCGATGAGCAGTTCTTC; CDR3aa: CASSQEGLAGIDEQFF
j_gene: TRBJ1-2; v_gene: TRBV28; d_gene: -; abundance: many; CDR3nt: TGTGCCAGCAGTTTGCTTGACAGGACTAACTATGGCTACACCTTC; CDR3aa: CASSLLDRTNYGYTF
j_gene: TRBJ2-1; v_gene: TRBV30; d_gene: TRBD2; abundance: -; CDR3nt: TGTGCCTGGAGGGGACTAGCGGGACGGGGGAGCTCCTACAATGAGCAGTTCTTC; CDR3aa: CAWRGLAGRGSSYNEQFF
j_gene: TRBJ2-3; v_gene: TRBV27; d_gene: -; abundance: many; CDR3nt: TGTGCCAGCAGTTCCCCTGGCCGCACAGATACGCAGTATTTT; CDR3aa: CASSSPGRTDTQYF
j_gene: TRBJ2-7; v_gene: TRBV10-3; d_gene: TRBD2; abundance: many; CDR3nt: TGTGCCATCTCACGGGGACTAGTTGACGAGCAGTACTTC; CDR3aa: CAISRGLVDEQYF
j_gene: TRBJ1-2; v_gene: TRBV19; d_gene: -; abundance: few; CDR3nt: TGTGCCAGTAGTACCCCTCGAGGGTTTTTTAACTATGGCTACACCTTC; CDR3aa: CASSTPRGFFNYGYTF
j_gene: TRBJ1-4; v_gene: TRBV20-1; d_gene: -; abundance: many; CDR3nt: TGCAGTGGGAGTGGCTCCCTAGGGGGTGAAAAACTGTTTTTT; CDR3aa: CSGSGSLGGEKLFF
j_gene: TRBJ2-6; v_gene: TRBV6-1; d_gene: -; abundance: -; CDR3nt: TGTGCCAGCAGTACCTCCCTCGGGGCCAACGTCCTGACTTTC; CDR3aa: CASSTSLGANVLTF
j_gene: TRBJ1-6; v_gene: TRBV14; d_gene: -; abundance: -; CDR3nt: TGTGCCAGCAGCCAAGGACCGCAAAATTCACCCCTCCACTTT; CDR3aa: CASSQGPQNSPLHF
j_gene: TRBJ2-1; v_gene: TRBV12-3/TRBV12-4; d_gene: -; abundance: -; CDR3nt: TGTGCCAGCAGTTTAGTTTTCACTGAGCAGTTCTTC; CDR3aa: CASSLVFTEQFF
j_gene: TRBJ2-2; v_gene: TRBV5-1; d_gene: -; abundance: many; CDR3nt: TGCGCCAGCAACCCCACTAGTGCCGGGGAGCTGTTTTTT; CDR3aa: CASNPTSAGELFF
j_gene: TRBJ2-2; v_gene: TRBV15; d_gene: -; abundance: -; CDR3nt: TGTGCCACCAGCAGAGATGGGAGCCGGGTACTGTTTTTT; CDR3aa: CATSRDGSRVLFF